A single sample is the source of the 25 T cell receptor beta chains below, sequenced in a study of cytomegalovirus exposure and HLA in healthy donors. Using immunoSEQ multiplex PCR, the repertoire was profiled, and TCRdb retains in-frame clones only, with some absent. The sample consists of 150,000 to 170,000 clones, 75% to 90% of them appearing once. The sequencing input was PBMCs. The source is a man between 18 and 29 years old in good health and CMV-seropositive.

The rearrangement joins TRBV27 to TRBJ2-3; 10 bases are shared with TRBD2. Germline lookup yields CDR1 MNHEY and CDR2 SMNVEV (reference sequence). This CDR3 spans 14 amino acids. V shed 6 bases and J 4 bases; nucleotides not matched to a gene: 4. CDR3 sequence reads: CASRSLAGADTQYF. In DNA, the CDR3 is TGTGCCAGCAGGAGTCTAGCGGGAGCAGATACGCAGTATTTT.

The chain links TRBV6-1 to TRBJ2-5; D remains unclear. V was trimmed by 8 bases and J by 2 bases, leaving 6 bases between them. Germline loops: CDR1 MNHNS, CDR2 SASEGT. CDR3 length: 11 residues. CDR3 protein: CASAPQETQYF. The CDR3 nucleotides are TGTGCCAGCGCGCCGCAAGAGACCCAGTACTTC.

The V and J genes are TRBV19 and TRBJ2-7, with TRBD1 identical over 7 bases. CDR1 is LNHDA, CDR2 SQIVND, per germline (reference sequence). CDR3 length: 14 amino acids. J lost 7 bases, V lost 7 bases, and 13 bases had no gene match. This CDR3 reads CASKGGTESGEQYF. The CDR3 DNA reads as TGTGCCAGTAAAGGTGGGACAGAATCTGGGGAGCAGTACTTC.

The rearrangement uses TRBV9 and TRBJ1-1, with unresolved D. This CDR3 contains 13 residues. The germline V gene encodes CDR1 SGDLS and CDR2 YYNGEE. The V and J ends lost 4 bases and 4 bases respectively, with 11 bases between them. The chain's CDR3 is CASSLGGSTEAFF. The CDR3 DNA reads TGTGCCAGCAGCCTGGGAGGGAGCACTGAAGCTTTCTTT.

The gene calls are TRBV19 and TRBJ2-7; TRBD2 aligns across 8 bases. Germline-derived CDR1 and CDR2 are LNHDA and SQIVND (reference sequence). CDR3 length: 15 amino acids. Trimming at V came to 1 base and at J to 4 bases, leaving 6 bases not matched to a gene. The CDR3 DNA follows: TGTGCCAGTAGTATAGGTTATAGCGGGATTTACGAGCAGTACTTC. This translates into CASSIGYSGIYEQYF.

The chain recombines TRBV6-5 with TRBJ2-3; D remains ambiguous. The CDR3 length is 13 residues. The V end lost 2 bases, the J end lost 5 bases, and 8 bases lay between the germline ends. The V gene's germline CDR1 is MNHEY and CDR2 SVGAGI. The CDR3 region is CASSYASVDTQYF. The DNA of the CDR3 is TGTGCCAGCAGTTACGCTTCAGTAGATACGCAGTATTTT.

To note about this clone: A much larger clone lies one base from this, so it may be a read error. The genes are TRBV5-6 and TRBJ2-5; no firm D call. V was cut by 2 bases and J by 3 bases, with 2 bases left in between. CDR3 length equals 11 residues. CDR1 is SGHDT and CDR2 is YYEEEE in the germline V gene. The CDR3 DNA reads TGTGCCAGCAGCTTCAAAGAGACCCAGTACTTC. Translation: CASSFKETQYF. Full variable domain (rest looked up from reference TRBV5-6 and TRBJ2-5): DAGVTQSPTHLIKTRGQQVTLRCSPKSGHDTVSWYQQALGQGPQFIFQYYEEEERQRGNFPDRFSGHQFPNYSSELNVNALLLGDSALYLCASSFKETQYFGPGTRLLVL.

The rearrangement links TRBV9 to TRBJ2-1, with D tentatively TRBD2 (6 bases). The CDR3 runs 12 residues. Germline CDR1 SGDLS, CDR2 YYNGEE. Trimming took off 3 bases at V and 9 bases at J, with 10 bases between the two ends. Here the CDR3 reads CASSGDSGEQFF. The CDR3 nucleotides are TGTGCCAGCAGCGGGGACTCGGGTGAGCAGTTCTTC.

J is TRBJ1-1 and V is TRBV7-6; possibly TRBD1 for D (5 bases). V was cut by 1 base and J by 1 base, with 10 bases left in between. Germline assignment: CDR1 SGHVS and CDR2 FNYEAQ. The CDR3 totals 15 residues. The CDR3 DNA reads as TGTGCCAGCAGCTTAGTTGGGGCCACGAACACTGAAGCTTTCTTT. It is translated as CASSLVGATNTEAFF.

This clone was picked up one time. The chain combines TRBV10-3 with TRBJ1-1, with D possibly matching TRBD1 (5 bases). V was cut by 10 bases and J by 3 bases, with 12 bases left in between. CDR1 and CDR2 (germline): ENHRY, SYGVKD. The CDR3 is made up of 12 amino acids. CDR3 protein: CATGRGYTEAFF. The DNA of the CDR3 is TGTGCCACGGGGCGGGGTTACACTGAAGCTTTCTTT.

This clone has just one count. This chain links TRBV5-1 with TRBJ2-2; 9 nucleotides match TRBD2. Trimming removed 2 bases from V and 6 bases from J; junction bases left unmatched: 11. Looked up from germline, CDR1 is SGHRS and CDR2 is YFSETQ. The CDR3 spans 17 residues. The CDR3 DNA follows: TGCGCCAGCAGCTTCTACCTTAGCGGGAGTGGCCCCGGGGAGCTGTTTTTT. As protein: CASSFYLSGSGPGELFF.

The chain couples TRBV6-5 to TRBJ1-1; weak D call: TRBD1 (6 bases). In germline, CDR1 is MNHEY, CDR2 SVGAGI. This CDR3 is 10 amino acids long. DNA for the CDR3: TGTGCGACAGGGAACACTGAAGCTTTCTTT. Protein product: CATGNTEAFF.

The chain links TRBV5-1 to TRBJ1-2; 11 bases align to TRBD1. CDR1 and CDR2 from the germline V gene are SGHRS and YFSETQ. This CDR3 spans 15 amino acids. V dropped 2 bases and J dropped 4; count of bases not matched to a gene: 4. CDR3 DNA sequence: TGCGCCAGCAGCTTTGGGACAGGGGGAATCTATGGCTACACCTTC. It codes for CASSFGTGGIYGYTF.

This chain links TRBV10-1 with TRBJ1-2, with unresolved D. Germline lookup yields CDR1 WNHNN and CDR2 SYGVQD (reference sequence). Trimming pared 4 bases from V and 5 bases from J, leaving 20 bases between. The CDR3 is made up of 16 amino acids. CDR3 sequence: CASSGPGRTIYYGYTF. CDR3 sequence (DNA): TGCGCCAGCAGTGGGCCGGGCAGGACTATTTATTATGGCTACACCTTC.

The rearrangement joins TRBV6-5 to TRBJ2-7; D not certain. This CDR3 has 14 amino acids. The V gene's germline CDR1 is MNHEY and CDR2 SVGAGI. V lost 8 bases and J lost 0, with 14 bases in between. DNA for the CDR3: TGTGCCAGCGCTCGAAGCCCCCCCTCCTACGAGCAGTACTTC. Its translation: CASARSPPSYEQYF.

The chain employs TRBV18 and TRBJ2-5; D might be TRBD1 (5 bases). The germline V gene encodes CDR1 KGHSH and CDR2 LQKENI. Between the trimmed V and J ends, which lost 0 bases and 0 bases, there was a span of 11 bases. This CDR3 spans 16 amino acids. This CDR3 is CASSPPGLPYQETQYF. Here the CDR3 DNA reads TGTGCCAGCTCACCACCGGGGCTGCCGTACCAAGAGACCCAGTACTTC.

The chain has TRBV7-2 and TRBJ2-2; a weak D match, TRBD2 (6 bases). This CDR3 has 17 amino acids. Germline CDR1 is SGHTA and CDR2 is FQGNSA. V was clipped by 3 bases and J by 6 bases, with 20 bases between them. The CDR3 nucleotides read TGTGCCAGCAGCTTTTCTGCGGGGTGGCCATCCGCCGGGGAGCTGTTTTTT. Its translation is CASSFSAGWPSAGELFF. The variable domain in full, with the rest retrieved from reference TRBV7-2 and TRBJ2-2, is GAGVSQSPSNKVTEKGKDVELRCDPISGHTALYWYRQSLGQGLEFLIYFQGNSAPDKSGLPSDRFSAERTGGSVSTLTIQRTQQEDSAVYLCASSFSAGWPSAGELFFGEGSRLTVL.

In this sample, this clone turned up a few times. The V gene is TRBV6-5, the J gene TRBJ2-3, with 7 bases lining up with TRBD1. After removal of 4 bases from V and 5 bases from J, the junction contained 6 bases not matched to a gene. This CDR3 comprises 14 residues. Germline CDR1 reads MNHEY; CDR2 reads SVGAGI. The CDR3 reads CASSSGQPGDTQYF. CDR3 coding DNA: TGTGCCAGCAGTTCGGGACAGCCGGGAGATACGCAGTATTTT.

The CDR3: CASSSRDYQETQYF. The CDR3 nucleotides are TGTGCCAGCAGCTCCAGGGATTACCAAGAGACCCAGTACTTC. The rearrangement links TRBV7-2 to TRBJ2-5; D possibly corresponds to TRBD1 (5 bases). Germline lookup yields CDR1 SGHTA and CDR2 FQGNSA. V lost 4 bases to trimming and J lost 0 bases, with 9 bases between them. This CDR3 is 14 amino acids long. The full variable domain, its missing parts supplied by reference TRBV7-2 and TRBJ2-5, is GAGVSQSPSNKVTEKGKDVELRCDPISGHTALYWYRQSLGQGLEFLIYFQGNSAPDKSGLPSDRFSAERTGGSVSTLTIQRTQQEDSAVYLCASSSRDYQETQYFGPGTRLLVL.

This clone was found once. The chain recombines TRBV6-5 with TRBJ2-3; 7 positions match TRBD2. This CDR3 has 15 residues. The germline V gene has CDR1 MNHEY and CDR2 SVGAGI. J gave up 2 bases and V 2 bases, and 4 bases lay outside the gene matches. Here the CDR3 DNA reads TGTGCCAGCAGTTACCGGGGGGAGGCCACAGATACGCAGTATTTT. Translating it yields CASSYRGEATDTQYF.

The chain combines TRBV13 with TRBJ2-3; TRBD2 agrees at 11 bases. V gave up 1 base and J gave up 3 bases; unmatched junction bases: 6. The CDR3 has 17 residues. Germline loops: CDR1 PRHDT, CDR2 FYEKMQ (reference sequence). The CDR3 DNA follows: TGTGCCAGCAGCTTAGATTCTACTAGCGGGAGAACAGATACGCAGTATTTT. Its translation is CASSLDSTSGRTDTQYF. Using reference TRBV13 and TRBJ2-3 for the parts outside the CDR3, the full variable domain is AAGVIQSPRHLIKEKRETATLKCYPIPRHDTVYWYQQGPGQDPQFLISFYEKMQSDKGSIPDRFSAQQFSDYHSELNMSSLELGDSALYFCASSLDSTSGRTDTQYFGPGTRLTVL.

The V and J genes are TRBV6-5 and TRBJ2-2; 11 nucleotides line up with TRBD1. The J segment lost 9 bases and the V segment lost 5 bases, leaving 8 bases of the junction unmatched. Germline CDR1 is MNHEY and CDR2 is SVGAGI. This CDR3 contains 15 residues. The CDR3 coding sequence is TGTGCCAGCAGTAACCAAGGACAGGGGGCCCGGGAGCTGTTTTTT. It is translated as CASSNQGQGARELFF.

CDR3 amino acids: CASSRDSQPPLYEQYF. The CDR3 bases are TGTGCCAGCAGTCGGGATTCCCAACCCCCGCTCTACGAGCAGTACTTC. The rearrangement joins TRBV9 to TRBJ2-7; D possibly corresponds to TRBD2 (5 bases). CDR3 length: 16 residues. Trimming took off 5 bases at V and 3 bases at J, with 21 bases between the two ends. CDR1 is SGDLS and CDR2 is YYNGEE in the germline V gene.

The chain recombines TRBV7-9 with TRBJ1-4, with unresolved D. CDR3 length equals 15 residues. The V gene lost 1 base and the J gene lost 8 bases, with 14 bases spanning the gap. Looked up from germline, CDR1 is SEHNR and CDR2 is FQNEAQ (reference sequence). CDR3 coding DNA: TGTGCCAGCAGCTTAGGAGGGAATGTCATCGAAAAACTGTTTTTT. Its protein is CASSLGGNVIEKLFF. Based on the CDR3 plus reference TRBV7-9 and TRBJ1-4, the full variable domain is DTGVSQNPRHKITKRGQNVTFRCDPISEHNRLYWYRQTLGQGPEFLTYFQNEAQLEKSRLLSDRFSAERPKGSFSTLEIQRTEQGDSAMYLCASSLGGNVIEKLFFGSGTQLSVL.

The gene calls are TRBV7-8 and TRBJ2-7; 9 nucleotides agree with TRBD2. Germline CDR1 SGHVS, CDR2 FQNEAQ. CDR3 length equals 16 residues. The ends lost 3 bases at V and 5 bases at J; junction bases unmatched: 11. The CDR3 region has the DNA TGTGCCAGCAGCTTCCCCGAAGGGCTAGCGGGAAACGAGCAGTACTTC. Its protein is CASSFPEGLAGNEQYF.